What follows is one T cell receptor beta chain and its context. The antigen is undetermined. This entry is derived from a study of CD8 T cells in Susac syndrome. Notes on the study in general: The study admitted that it had a relatively small number of individuals in its TCR sequencing and HLA analysis.

Random hexamers were used to reverse transcribe an amount of roughly 0.45 to 1 ug RNA. Amplification of TCR beta CDR3 by immunoSEQ multiplex PCR spanned 54 Vbeta and 13 Jbeta. TCRdb redid the calling of the immunoSEQ multiplex PCR reads with MiXCR, one entry per CDR3 protein. The sample consists of approximately 180,000 distinct CDR3 sequences, around 95% of them appearing once. CD8+ and CD4+ blood T cells underwent TCR beta sequencing. The multiple sclerosis control cohort comprised treatment-naive individuals presenting with stable or active relapsing-remitting disease. The CDR3 spans 15 residues. The V gene end was trimmed by 2 bases and the J gene end by 3 bases; junction bases not matched to a gene: 2. Looked up from germline, CDR1 is MNHEY and CDR2 is SVGAGI.

The origin of this receptor is a human donor with multiple sclerosis. V is TRBV6-5 and J is TRBJ2-1; 9 bases align to TRBD1. The sequenced sample consisted of CD4+ T cells from PBMCs. The CDR3 DNA sequence: TGTGCCAGCAGTTACGGACAGGGGCACTACAATGAGCAGTTCTTC. Encoded protein: CASSYGQGHYNEQFF.